This TCR beta chain was identified during a study of early T cells in non-severe SARS-CoV-2 infection. Whole-study context: Chains from this unsorted whole-blood bulk RNA could not be paired.

Researchers tagged individual cDNA molecules with unique molecular identifiers. TCRdb re-called the 5' RACE reads with MiXCR, one entry per CDR3 protein. The sample records more than 55,000 distinct CDR3 sequences, approximately 12% being singletons. Study conclusions and caveats: Private and CD4 specificities were missed by VDJdb matching, skewed to anti-spike CD8.

Germline-derived CDR1 and CDR2 are SGHAT and FQNNGV. V was clipped by 1 base and J by 4 bases, with 11 bases between them. CDR3 length: 15 amino acids. Ten or more counts support this clonotype. As yet, its antigen is unknown. The clonotype was recovered from an adult who was a healthcare worker with PCR-confirmed SARS-CoV-2 infection or an uninfected control (not recorded which). V is TRBV11-2 and J is TRBJ2-1; the D gene is possibly TRBD2 (5 bases). What was sequenced was whole blood. Here the CDR3 DNA reads TGTGCCAGCAGCTTAGGGACTGTCAAATACAATGAGCAGTTCTTC. It yields the protein CASSLGTVKYNEQFF.